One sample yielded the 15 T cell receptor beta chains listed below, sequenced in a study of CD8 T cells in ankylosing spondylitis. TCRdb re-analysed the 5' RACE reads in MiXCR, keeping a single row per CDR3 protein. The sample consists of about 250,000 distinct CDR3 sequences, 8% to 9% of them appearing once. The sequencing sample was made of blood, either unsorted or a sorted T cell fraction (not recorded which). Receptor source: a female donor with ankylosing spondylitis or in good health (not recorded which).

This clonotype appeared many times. The CDR3 spells CASSLEGLGGQPQHF. For the CDR3, the DNA is TGCGCCAGCAGCTTGGAGGGGTTAGGCGGTCAGCCCCAGCATTTT. This chain joins TRBV5-1 and TRBJ1-5; D possibly corresponds to TRBD1 (5 bases). V lost 0 bases and J lost 6, with 13 bases in between. The germline gives CDR1 SGHRS, CDR2 YFSETQ. This CDR3 is 15 amino acids long.

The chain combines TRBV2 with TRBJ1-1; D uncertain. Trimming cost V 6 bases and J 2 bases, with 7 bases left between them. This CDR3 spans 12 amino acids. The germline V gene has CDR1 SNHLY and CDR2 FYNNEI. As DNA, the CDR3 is TGTGCCAGCAGCTTTGAAAACACTGAAGCTTTCTTT. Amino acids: CASSFENTEAFF.

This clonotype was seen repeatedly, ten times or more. CDR3 bases: TGTGCCAGCAGCTTCCGGGGGAGACGGACAGATACGCAGTATTTT. Encoded protein: CASSFRGRRTDTQYF. The chain combines TRBV9 with TRBJ2-3; TRBD2 is a possible D gene (6 bases). CDR1 is SGDLS, CDR2 YYNGEE, per germline. V was cut by 4 bases and J by 3 bases, with 15 bases left in between. This CDR3 spans 15 amino acids.

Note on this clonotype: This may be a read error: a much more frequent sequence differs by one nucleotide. In DNA, the CDR3 is TGTGCCGGCTCACCACCCGGGGCACTCAAAGAGACCCAGTACTTC. It is translated as CAGSPPGALKETQYF. V and J are TRBV18 and TRBJ2-5; the D gene could be TRBD1 or TRBD2 (5 bases each). Germline lookup yields CDR1 KGHSH and CDR2 LQKENI. This CDR3 is 15 amino acids long.

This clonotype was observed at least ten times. CDR3 bases: TGTGCCAGCAGCCAGGGACAGGGAGAGGGAACAGATACGCAGTATTTT. Amino acid sequence: CASSQGQGEGTDTQYF. The V and J genes are TRBV7-2 and TRBJ2-3; 9 nucleotides line up with TRBD1. Trimming at V came to 5 bases and at J to 3 bases, leaving 9 bases not matched to a gene. CDR3 size: 16 residues. Per the germline V gene, CDR1 is SGHTA and CDR2 is FQGNSA.

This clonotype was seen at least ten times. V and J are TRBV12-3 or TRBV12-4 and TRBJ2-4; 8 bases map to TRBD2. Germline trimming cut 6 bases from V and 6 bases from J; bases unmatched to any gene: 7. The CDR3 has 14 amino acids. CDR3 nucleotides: TGTGCCAGCAGCGCCTCCGGGACTAGAAACATTCAGTACTTC. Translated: CASSASGTRNIQYF.

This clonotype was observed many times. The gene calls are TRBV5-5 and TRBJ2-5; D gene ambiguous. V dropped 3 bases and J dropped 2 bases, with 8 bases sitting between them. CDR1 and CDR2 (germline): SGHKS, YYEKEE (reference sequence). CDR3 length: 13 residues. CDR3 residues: CASSWTPQETQYF. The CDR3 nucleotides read TGTGCCAGCAGCTGGACCCCACAAGAGACCCAGTACTTC. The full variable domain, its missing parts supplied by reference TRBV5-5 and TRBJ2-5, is DAGVTQSPTHLIKTRGQQVTLRCSPISGHKSVSWYQQVLGQGPQFIFQYYEKEERGRGNFPDRFSARQFPNYSSELNVNALLLGDSALYLCASSWTPQETQYFGPGTRLLVL.

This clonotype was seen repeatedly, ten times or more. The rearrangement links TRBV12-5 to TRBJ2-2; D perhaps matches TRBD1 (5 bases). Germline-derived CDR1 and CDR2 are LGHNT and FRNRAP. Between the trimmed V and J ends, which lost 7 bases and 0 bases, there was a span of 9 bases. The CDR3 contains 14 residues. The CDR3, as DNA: TGTGCTAGTGCCCCAGGGCCGAACACCGGGGAGCTGTTTTTT. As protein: CASAPGPNTGELFF.

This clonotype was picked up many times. The CDR3 is CASSHQGRDYEQYF. The CDR3 DNA sequence: TGTGCCAGCAGCCATCAGGGACGGGACTACGAGCAGTACTTC. The chain combines TRBV6-5 with TRBJ2-7, with D possibly being TRBD1 or TRBD2 (5 bases each). V lost 6 bases and J lost 3, with 15 bases in between. The CDR3 is 14 residues long. Germline V gene sequence: CDR1 MNHEY, CDR2 SVGAGI.

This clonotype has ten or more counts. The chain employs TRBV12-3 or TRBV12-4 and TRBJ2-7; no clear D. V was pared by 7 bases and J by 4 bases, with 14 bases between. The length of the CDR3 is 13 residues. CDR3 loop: CASNKGHLYEQYF. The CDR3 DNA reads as TGTGCCAGCAACAAAGGGCACCTTTACGAGCAGTACTTC.

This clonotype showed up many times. The CDR3 nucleotides read TGCAGTGCTAGAGACAGTATCACCAATCAGCCCCAGCATTTT. Amino acids: CSARDSITNQPQHF. The chain is built from TRBV20-1 and TRBJ1-5, with D uncertain. Trimming took off 0 bases at V and 3 bases at J, with 9 bases between the two ends. This CDR3 spans 14 amino acids. The germline V gene encodes CDR1 DFQATT and CDR2 SNEGSKA (reference sequence).

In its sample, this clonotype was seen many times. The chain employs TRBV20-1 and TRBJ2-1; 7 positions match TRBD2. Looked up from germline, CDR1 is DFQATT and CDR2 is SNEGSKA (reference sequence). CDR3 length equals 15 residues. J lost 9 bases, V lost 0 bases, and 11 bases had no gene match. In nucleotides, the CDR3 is TGCAGTGCTAGAGACAGTGCGGGAGTTCTTGGTGAGCAGTTCTTC. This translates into CSARDSAGVLGEQFF.

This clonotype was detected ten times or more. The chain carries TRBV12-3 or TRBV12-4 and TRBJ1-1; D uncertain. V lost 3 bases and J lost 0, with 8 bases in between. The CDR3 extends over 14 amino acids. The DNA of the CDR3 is TGTGCCAGCAGTTTGGGTGAATTGAACACTGAAGCTTTCTTT. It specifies CASSLGELNTEAFF.

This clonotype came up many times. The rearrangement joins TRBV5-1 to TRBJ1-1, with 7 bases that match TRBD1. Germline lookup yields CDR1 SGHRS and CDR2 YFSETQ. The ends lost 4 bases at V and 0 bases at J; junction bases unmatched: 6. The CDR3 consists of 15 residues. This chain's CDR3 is CASSPWTGMNTEAFF. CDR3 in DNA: TGCGCCAGCAGCCCGTGGACAGGAATGAACACTGAAGCTTTCTTT.

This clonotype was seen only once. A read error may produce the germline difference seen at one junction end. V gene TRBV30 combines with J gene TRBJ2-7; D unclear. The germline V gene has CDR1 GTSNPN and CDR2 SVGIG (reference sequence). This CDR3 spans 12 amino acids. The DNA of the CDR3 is TGTACCTGGAGTGGGTCCAGCTACGAGCAGTACTTC. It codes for CTWSGSSYEQYF.